A single sample is the source of the 24 T cell receptor beta chains below, sequenced in a study of molecular identifiers for immune sequencing clone quantification. Each CDR3 protein is one row after TCRdb ran MiXCR on the PCR reads. The sample lists 70,000 to 90,000 distinct CDR3 sequences, roughly 23% occurring once. Input material: naive CD8+ T cells from blood, with Jurkat cell RNA spiked in. Subset meaning: FACS-sorted CD8+CD4-CCR7+CD45RA+ naive T cells. The receptors shown here come from a human donor in good health. Some libraries in this study had Jurkat cell RNA spiked in.

The rearrangement links TRBV5-5 to TRBJ2-1; 9 bases map to TRBD2. Germline loops: CDR1 SGHKS, CDR2 YYEKEE (reference sequence). With V trimmed by 6 bases and J by 6 bases, 7 bases remained unmatched. The CDR3 sequence is 14 residues long. The CDR3 coding sequence is TGTGCCAGCATTTTCGGCGGGGGGGCCAATGAGCAGTTCTTC. It codes for CASIFGGGANEQFF.

This clonotype was detected ten times or more. The J gene is TRBJ2-5, the V gene TRBV7-9, with a possible D match to TRBD1 (6 bases). Germline CDR1 reads SEHNR; CDR2 reads FQNEAQ (reference sequence). The CDR3 runs 17 residues. Trimming removed 5 bases from V and 0 bases from J, with 19 bases in between. The CDR3 region is CASSPEWPGTYQETQYF. The CDR3 DNA reads TGTGCCAGCAGCCCTGAGTGGCCTGGGACATACCAAGAGACCCAGTACTTC.

The table lists this clonotype with many counts. This rearrangement joins TRBV6-5 to TRBJ2-7, with TRBD1 matching over 12 bases. The V gene end was trimmed by 6 bases and the J gene end by 7 bases; junction bases not matched to a gene: 7. The germline gives CDR1 MNHEY, CDR2 SVGAGI. This CDR3 is 14 amino acids long. The CDR3 bases are TGTGCCAGCAGACAGGGACAGGGGGCGGGGGAGCAGTACTTC. The encoded protein is CASRQGQGAGEQYF.

This clonotype was seen repeatedly, ten times or more. This chain joins TRBV19 and TRBJ2-1, with 9 bases fitting TRBD2. The V and J ends lost 3 bases and 6 bases, in that order; junction bases with no gene match: 3. Germline V gene lookup returns CDR1 LNHDA and CDR2 SQIVND (reference sequence). The CDR3 is 14 amino acids. The CDR3 loop is CASSMAGGPNEQFF. Written as DNA, the CDR3 is TGTGCCAGTAGTATGGCGGGGGGGCCCAATGAGCAGTTCTTC. The whole variable domain, remainder taken from reference TRBV19 and TRBJ2-1, is DGGITQSPKYLFRKEGQNVTLSCEQNLNHDAMYWYRQDPGQGLRLIYYSQIVNDFQKGDIAEGYSVSREKKESFPLTVTSAQKNPTAFYLCASSMAGGPNEQFFGPGTRLTVL.

This clonotype was seen ten or more times. The chain has TRBV7-6 and TRBJ2-2, with no clear D. Deletions cut 1 base from V and 6 bases from J, with 6 bases between. Germline loops: CDR1 SGHVS, CDR2 FNYEAQ. The CDR3 runs to 13 residues. The CDR3 nucleotides read TGTGCCAGCAGCTTAGACGAATCCGGGGAGCTGTTTTTT. This gives the protein CASSLDESGELFF.

There are many counts of this clonotype. This chain uses TRBV27 with TRBJ2-1; 11 positions agree with TRBD2. This CDR3 is built from 16 residues. The germline gives CDR1 MNHEY, CDR2 SMNVEV (reference sequence). V shed 3 bases, J shed 4 bases, and the junction held 5 bases outside the gene matches. Here the CDR3 reads CASSFTGTSGYNEQFF. CDR3 nucleotide sequence: TGTGCCAGCAGTTTTACCGGGACTAGCGGATACAATGAGCAGTTCTTC.

At least ten counts were recorded for this clonotype. This sequence joins TRBV7-9 and TRBJ2-7, with D perhaps TRBD1 or TRBD2 (6 bases each). The CDR3 has 15 amino acids. V lost 6 bases to trimming and J lost 5 bases, with 20 bases between them. Germline values: CDR1 SEHNR, CDR2 FQNEAQ (reference sequence). For the CDR3, the DNA is TGTGCCAGCAGTCAACGGGGGCTGGAAAGACACGAGCAGTACTTC. Its translation: CASSQRGLERHEQYF.

The gene calls are TRBV6-6 and TRBJ1-1; D gene ambiguous. The germline V gene encodes CDR1 MNHNY and CDR2 SVGAGI (reference sequence). This CDR3 region has 13 residues. Trimming took off 7 bases at V and 1 base at J, with 10 bases between the two ends. The CDR3 DNA reads as TGTGCCAGCAACCCCTCCCGGAACACTGAAGCTTTCTTT. As protein: CASNPSRNTEAFF.

As for this clonotype: It may be a read error: a sequence one base away is much more abundant. J is TRBJ2-3 and V is TRBV7-9; TRBD2 matches 9 bases. Trimming removed 1 base from V and 1 base from J; junction bases left unmatched: 6. The germline V gene encodes CDR1 SEHNR and CDR2 FQNEAQ (reference sequence). The CDR3 has 17 amino acids. Written as DNA, the CDR3 is TGTGCCAGCAGCTTAGATGTCGCTAGCGGGGGCACAGATACGCAGTATTTT. This codes for CASSLDVASGGTDTQYF.

This clonotype was detected a few times. The rearrangement links TRBV2 to TRBJ1-5; 7 positions agree with TRBD1. The CDR3 has 14 residues. Losses at the gene ends were 6 bases for V and 5 bases for J; bases not matched to a gene: 7. Looked up from germline, CDR1 is SNHLY and CDR2 is FYNNEI. The CDR3 spells CASRGEQGHQPQHF. The CDR3 DNA reads as TGTGCCAGCAGGGGGGAACAGGGGCATCAGCCCCAGCATTTT.

This clonotype has just a few counts. One junction end disagrees with the germline gene, perhaps due to a read error. The rearrangement uses TRBV7-9 and TRBJ2-5; D remains ambiguous. Germline V lookup: CDR1 SEHNR, CDR2 FQNEAQ (reference sequence). This CDR3 is built from 16 residues. CDR3 nucleotide sequence: TGTGCCAGCAGTTCACGTGTCGGTTCATACCAAGAGGCCCAGTACTTC. It specifies CASSSRVGSYQEAQYF.

This clonotype was observed a handful of times. The chain recombines TRBV5-1 with TRBJ2-7, with D perhaps TRBD1 or TRBD2 (8 bases each). The ends were cut back, 7 bases at V and 0 bases at J, with 17 bases in the middle. CDR1 and CDR2 (germline): SGHRS, YFSETQ. The CDR3 has 15 amino acids. CDR3 in amino acids: CASRGGQANSYEQYF. CDR3 bases: TGCGCCAGCCGGGGGGGACAGGCAAACTCCTACGAGCAGTACTTC. Full variable domain (rest looked up from reference TRBV5-1 and TRBJ2-7): KAGVTQTPRYLIKTRGQQVTLSCSPISGHRSVSWYQQTPGQGLQFLFEYFSETQRNKGNFPGRFSGRQFSNSRSEMNVSTLELGDSALYLCASRGGQANSYEQYFGPGTRLTVT.

This clonotype was picked up many times. The J gene is TRBJ2-2, the V gene TRBV7-2; 7 nucleotides agree with TRBD2. The CDR3 loop spans 16 amino acids. Germline assignment: CDR1 SGHTA and CDR2 FQGNSA. The trim removed 1 base at V and 5 bases at J, leaving 7 bases unmatched. CDR3 bases: TGTGCCAGCAGCTTAGTTGCCGGGGGGTTTACCGGGGAGCTGTTTTTT. It specifies CASSLVAGGFTGELFF.

This clonotype appeared a few times. With a much larger clone just one base away, this may be a read error. The DNA of the CDR3 is TGTGCCAGCAGCTGGGGTCCGAACACTGAAGCTTTCTTT. Its protein product is CASSWGPNTEAFF. V gene TRBV12-3 or TRBV12-4 combines with J gene TRBJ1-1; D remains ambiguous. The CDR3 consists of 13 residues. The V end was cut by 6 bases, the J end by 1 base, with 9 bases between.

In regard to this clonotype: This may arise from a read error, as a much more abundant clone is one base away. The chain uses TRBV6-5 and TRBJ2-7, with D tentatively TRBD2 (5 bases). The CDR3 extends over 13 amino acids. Per the germline V gene, CDR1 is MNHEY and CDR2 is SVGAGI. V lost 7 bases, J lost 6 bases, and 16 bases lay in between. CDR3 protein: CASIDEGFREQYF. The CDR3 nucleotides read TGTGCCAGCATAGACGAGGGATTCCGCGAGCAGTACTTC.

On this clonotype: It may be a read error: a sequence one base away is much more abundant. V gene TRBV6-2 or TRBV6-3 combines with J gene TRBJ2-7; 10 nucleotides align to TRBD2. V trimming: 11 bases; J trimming: 2 bases; junction bases outside the gene matches: 12. CDR3 length: 15 residues. Germline V gene lookup returns CDR1 MNHEY and CDR2 SVGEGT. CDR3 bases: TGTGCCGGCCCCCCCAGGACTAGCGGAACCTACGAGCAGTACTTC. Amino acids: CAGPPRTSGTYEQYF.

The sample holds a few counts of this clonotype. The rearrangement uses TRBV28 and TRBJ2-2; 7 nucleotides match TRBD1. Germline V CDR1 and CDR2: MDHEN, SYDVKM. Trimming took 6 bases from V and 6 from J; bases not matched to a gene: 10. The CDR3 spans 15 residues. DNA of the CDR3: TGTGCCAGCAGCCCCTGGACAGGCACCCCCGGGGAGCTGTTTTTT. Translation gives CASSPWTGTPGELFF.

Comment on this clonotype: This could be a read error, since a much larger clone is one nucleotide away. The chain has TRBV20-1 and TRBJ2-3, with TRBD1 matching over 7 bases. The J segment lost 5 bases and the V segment lost 6 bases, leaving 11 bases of the junction unmatched. The CDR3 runs to 14 residues. Germline loops: CDR1 DFQATT, CDR2 SNEGSKA (reference sequence). Here the CDR3 DNA reads TGCAGTGCCCAGAACAGGGGAAGTGTAGATACGCAGTATTTT. Amino acids: CSAQNRGSVDTQYF.

This chain joins TRBV9 and TRBJ2-1; 12 nucleotides align to TRBD2. The CDR3 covers 16 residues. The germline CDR1 and CDR2 sequences are SGDLS and YYNGEE. Trimming removed 3 bases from V and 5 bases from J; junction bases left unmatched: 6. The CDR3 region is CASSALAGGPNNEQFF. The CDR3 DNA follows: TGTGCCAGCAGCGCTCTAGCGGGAGGGCCAAACAATGAGCAGTTCTTC.

This clonotype was seen many times. The CDR3 protein is CASSQVITGDEQYF. CDR3 nucleotides: TGTGCCAGCAGCCAAGTGATAACAGGGGACGAGCAGTACTTC. The chain carries TRBV4-2 and TRBJ2-7, with 7 bases identical to TRBD1. The CDR3 spans 14 residues. CDR1 LGHNA and CDR2 YNFKEQ come from the germline V gene. After removal of 1 base from V and 5 bases from J, the junction contained 5 bases not matched to a gene.

This clonotype was recorded a few times. This sequence joins TRBV5-4 and TRBJ1-6; D is unresolved. The CDR3 has 12 residues. Trimming removed 3 bases at V and 10 bases at J, with 8 bases between. Looked up from germline, CDR1 is SGHNT and CDR2 is YYREEE (reference sequence). CDR3 loop: CASSSGVSPLHF. The CDR3 region has the DNA TGTGCCAGCAGCTCTGGGGTCTCACCCCTCCACTTT.

This clonotype was seen only a few times. This chain uses TRBV12-3 or TRBV12-4 with TRBJ1-1; 8 nucleotides line up with TRBD1. The CDR3 loop spans 16 amino acids. The ends lost 4 bases at V and 0 bases at J; junction bases unmatched: 7. Written as DNA, the CDR3 is TGTGCCAGCAGTTCCTCGACAGGGGCTATGAACACTGAAGCTTTCTTT. Protein product: CASSSSTGAMNTEAFF.

For this clonotype: Being one base from a much bigger clone, this may be a read error. The chain is built from TRBV5-1 and TRBJ1-2, with D hard to call. The CDR3 is 16 amino acids. The V end was cut by 0 bases, the J end by 3 bases, with 15 bases between. Germline V gene data show CDR1 as SGHRS and CDR2 as YFSETQ. The CDR3: CASSLDSHPSDYGYTF. The CDR3 coding sequence is TGCGCCAGCAGCTTGGACAGCCACCCCTCTGACTATGGCTACACCTTC.

This clonotype was seen repeatedly, ten times or more. The chain employs TRBV2 and TRBJ2-3; a possible D gene is TRBD2 (5 bases). Trimming stripped 7 bases from V and 4 bases from J, with 12 bases between. This CDR3 spans 13 amino acids. Germline lookup yields CDR1 SNHLY and CDR2 FYNNEI. CDR3 region: CASTRTLADTQYF. DNA for the CDR3: TGTGCCAGCACCCGGACTCTCGCAGATACGCAGTATTTT. The whole variable domain, remainder taken from reference TRBV2 and TRBJ2-3, is EPEVTQTPSHQVTQMGQEVILRCVPISNHLYFYWYRQILGQKVEFLVSFYNNEISEKSEIFDDQFSVERPDGSNFTLKIRSTKLEDSAMYFCASTRTLADTQYFGPGTRLTVL.